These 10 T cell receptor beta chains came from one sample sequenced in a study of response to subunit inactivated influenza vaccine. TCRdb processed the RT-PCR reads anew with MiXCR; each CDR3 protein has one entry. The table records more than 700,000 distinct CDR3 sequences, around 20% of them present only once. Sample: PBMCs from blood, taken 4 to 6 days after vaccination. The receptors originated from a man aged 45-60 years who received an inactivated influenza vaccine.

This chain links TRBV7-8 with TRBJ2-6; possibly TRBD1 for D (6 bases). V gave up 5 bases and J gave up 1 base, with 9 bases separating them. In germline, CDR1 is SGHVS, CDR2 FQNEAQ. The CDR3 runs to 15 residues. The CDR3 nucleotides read TGTGCCAGCAGCCAGGGACAATCTGGGGCCAACGTCCTGACTTTC. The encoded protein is CASSQGQSGANVLTF.

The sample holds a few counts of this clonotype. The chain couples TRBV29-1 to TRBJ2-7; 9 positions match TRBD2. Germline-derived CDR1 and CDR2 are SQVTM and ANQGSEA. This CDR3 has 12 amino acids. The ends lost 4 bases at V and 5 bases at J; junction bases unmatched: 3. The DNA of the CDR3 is TGCAGCGTTGCGGGACTAGCCCACGAGCAGTACTTC. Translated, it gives CSVAGLAHEQYF.

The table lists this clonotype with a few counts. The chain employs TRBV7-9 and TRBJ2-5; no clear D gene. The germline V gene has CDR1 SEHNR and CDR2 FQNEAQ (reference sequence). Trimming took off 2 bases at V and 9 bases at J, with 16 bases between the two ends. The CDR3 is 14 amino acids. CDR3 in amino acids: CASSLTVSSAAQYF. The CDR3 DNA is TGTGCCAGCAGCTTAACGGTCTCCTCTGCCGCCCAGTACTTC.

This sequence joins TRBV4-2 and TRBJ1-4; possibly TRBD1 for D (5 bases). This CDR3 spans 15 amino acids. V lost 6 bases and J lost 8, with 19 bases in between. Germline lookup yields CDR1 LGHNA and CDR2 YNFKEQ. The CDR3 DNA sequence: TGTGCCAGCAGGAATCCGGGACTTGAGGTCGAAAAACTGTTTTTT. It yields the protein CASRNPGLEVEKLFF.

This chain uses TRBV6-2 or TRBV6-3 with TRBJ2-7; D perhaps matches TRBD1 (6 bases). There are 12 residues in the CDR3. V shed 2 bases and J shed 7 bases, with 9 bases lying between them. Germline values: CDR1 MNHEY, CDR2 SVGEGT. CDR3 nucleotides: TGTGCCAGCAGTTACAACAGGGTGGAGCAGTACTTC. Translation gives CASSYNRVEQYF.

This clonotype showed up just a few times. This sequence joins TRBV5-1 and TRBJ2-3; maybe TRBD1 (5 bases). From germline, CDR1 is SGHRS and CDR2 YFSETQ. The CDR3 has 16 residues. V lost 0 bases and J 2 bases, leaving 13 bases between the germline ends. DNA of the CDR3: TGCGCCAGCAGCTTGGTCTTTTCAGGGTCCACAGATACGCAGTATTTT. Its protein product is CASSLVFSGSTDTQYF.

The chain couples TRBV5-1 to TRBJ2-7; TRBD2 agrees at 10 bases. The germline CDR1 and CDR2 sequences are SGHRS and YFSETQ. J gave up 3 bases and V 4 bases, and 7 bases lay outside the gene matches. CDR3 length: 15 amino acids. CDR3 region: CASSRSSGSVYEQYF. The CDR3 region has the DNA TGCGCCAGCAGCCGATCTAGCGGGAGTGTCTACGAGCAGTACTTC.

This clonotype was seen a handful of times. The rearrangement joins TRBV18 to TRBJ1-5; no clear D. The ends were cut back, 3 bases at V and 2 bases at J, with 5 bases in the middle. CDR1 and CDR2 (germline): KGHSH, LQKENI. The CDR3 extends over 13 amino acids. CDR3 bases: TGTGCCAGCTCACCTGAGCGCAATCAGCCCCAGCATTTT. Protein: CASSPERNQPQHF.

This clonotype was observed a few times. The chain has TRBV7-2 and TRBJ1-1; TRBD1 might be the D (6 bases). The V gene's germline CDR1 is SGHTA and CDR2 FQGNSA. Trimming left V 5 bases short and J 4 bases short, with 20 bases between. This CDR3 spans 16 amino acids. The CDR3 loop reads CASSPRGQWMGTEAFF. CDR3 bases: TGTGCCAGCAGCCCCCGGGGGCAGTGGATGGGCACTGAAGCTTTCTTT.

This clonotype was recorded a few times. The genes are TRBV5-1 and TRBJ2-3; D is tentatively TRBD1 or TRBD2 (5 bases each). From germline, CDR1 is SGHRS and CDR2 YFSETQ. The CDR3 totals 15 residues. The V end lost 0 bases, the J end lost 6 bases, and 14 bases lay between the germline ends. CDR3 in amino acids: CASSLGPIEGDTQYF. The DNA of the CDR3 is TGCGCCAGCAGCTTGGGACCCATTGAGGGGGATACGCAGTATTTT.